This T cell receptor beta chain derives from a study of blood T cell repertoires in COVID-19. Study-level background: Samples of COVID-19 (acute and convalescent) were obtained from the United States, Italy and Spain. PBMCs, B-cell-depleted T cells, or T cells provided the cDNA or gDNA that made up the material.

Germline loops: CDR1 SGHNT, CDR2 YYREEE (reference sequence). CDR3 size: 16 residues. Trimming took 2 bases from V and 5 from J; bases not matched to a gene: 7. This clone was seen a few times. Per the original methods: By means of reference gene primer amplification, nucleated cell counts were estimated. The protocol was immunoSEQ multiplex PCR, while the TCRdb copy is restricted to in-frame clones and leaves out a portion. That table is the source of V, J and clone size, and D and trimming were worked out from the DNA. The sample has about 220,000 clones; 82% are singletons. Material for sequencing was peripheral blood. This chain joins TRBV5-4 and TRBJ2-5; TRBD2 aligns across 12 bases. This receptor was identified in a woman older than 75 with acute or convalescent COVID-19. CDR3 nucleotide sequence: TGTGCCAGCAGCTTACCTAGCGGGGGGGCGCGGGAGACCCAGTACTTC. Translation: CASSLPSGGARETQYF.